This paragraph reports one T cell receptor (beta chain). The antigen is not known. Germline V gene sequence: CDR1 SGHTA, CDR2 FQGNSA. CDR3 length equals 14 residues. V lost 2 bases and J 1 base, leaving 8 bases between the germline ends. The record originates from a study of cytomegalovirus exposure and HLA in healthy donors. With 60 Vbeta and 13 Jbeta primers, the PCR was carried out. The data were produced by immunoSEQ multiplex PCR, yet TCRdb's version contains in-frame clones alone and is incomplete. The table lists more than 150,000 clones, approximately 80% of them singletons. Study outcomes and limitations: In an earlier analysis, in approximately 570 donors, most V segments appeared productive either ~90% or ~30% of the time.

This TCR derives from a woman between 18 and 29 years old in good health and CMV-seronegative. The rearrangement joins TRBV7-2 to TRBJ1-2; TRBD1 is a possible D gene (5 bases). Sequenced sample: PBMCs. DNA of the CDR3: TGTGCCAGCAGCTTACAGGGATTTAACTATGGCTACACCTTC. The encoded protein is CASSLQGFNYGYTF.